Shown below are 4 T cell receptor beta chains from a single sample sequenced in a study of blood T cell repertoires in COVID-19. The protocol was immunoSEQ multiplex PCR, while the TCRdb copy is restricted to in-frame clones and leaves out a portion. The table shows about 86,000 clones, with roughly 84% occurring only once. The sequenced sample was peripheral blood. These receptors all stem from a woman at least 80 years old with active or convalescent COVID-19.

The sample holds a few counts of this clone. This chain uses TRBV9 with TRBJ2-1; a possible D gene is TRBD2 (6 bases). This CDR3 has 17 amino acids. Looked up from germline, CDR1 is SGDLS and CDR2 is YYNGEE. V dropped 0 bases and J dropped 9 bases, with 22 bases sitting between them. The CDR3 loop reads CASSVDRDSLGSAEQFF. CDR3 DNA: TGTGCCAGCAGCGTAGATAGGGACTCTCTAGGTTCGGCTGAGCAGTTCTTC.

This clone has just one count. The chain has TRBV4-1 and TRBJ1-6; TRBD1 might be the D (5 bases). Trimming shortened V by 0 bases and J by 9 bases, and 12 bases separated the two germline ends. From germline, CDR1 is MGHRA and CDR2 YSYEKL. CDR3 size: 15 residues. The CDR3 sequence: CASSQDPVGGSPLHF. The CDR3 nucleotides are TGCGCCAGCAGCCAAGATCCGGTCGGGGGTTCACCCCTCCACTTT.

In DNA, the CDR3 is TGTGCCAGCATCGGGGGCACTGAAGCTTTCTTT. Protein: CASIGGTEAFF. The V gene is TRBV28, the J gene TRBJ1-1; D possibly corresponds to TRBD1 (5 bases). The CDR3 consists of 11 residues. CDR1 MDHEN and CDR2 SYDVKM come from the germline V gene. Deletions cut 7 bases from V and 4 bases from J, with 7 bases between.

This chain links TRBV18 with TRBJ1-2; TRBD1 might be the D (6 bases). This CDR3 has 14 amino acids. Trimming removed 4 bases at V and 4 bases at J, with 13 bases between. Germline V gene data show CDR1 as KGHSH and CDR2 as LQKENI. CDR3 bases: TGTGCCAGCTCACTCGAACAGGGAATCTATGGCTACACCTTC. It encodes CASSLEQGIYGYTF. Supplemented by reference TRBV18 and TRBJ1-2, the full variable domain reads NAGVMQNPRHLVRRRGQEARLRCSPMKGHSHVYWYRQLPEEGLKFMVYLQKENIIDESGMPKERFSAEFPKEGPSILRIQQVVRGDSAAYFCASSLEQGIYGYTFGSGTRLTVV.